Listed below are T cell receptor beta chains from one sample, sequenced in a study of beta chain features in type 1 diabetes. Using immunoSEQ multiplex PCR, the repertoire was profiled, and TCRdb retains in-frame clones only, with some absent. The sample has roughly 240,000 clones, roughly 25% seen once; the top ten hold about 0.012%. The sample consisted of naive CD4+ T cells from blood. The receptor source for this set is a woman aged 25 to 39 with type 1 diabetes. The CDR3 runs from the conserved cysteine through the conserved F or W. The order of the fields is CDR3 protein, J gene, V gene.

CASSPDREYEQYF,TRBJ2-7,TRBV5-1
CASSVSETQYF,TRBJ2-5,TRBV28
CASSWDRTSYEQYF,TRBJ2-7,TRBV6-5
CASSFAWREASYEQYF,TRBJ2-7,TRBV7-9
CAWSDNQETQYF,TRBJ2-5,TRBV30
CASTLDGTSTDTQYF,TRBJ2-3,TRBV2
CASSQPLRLAGVVGELFF,TRBJ2-2,TRBV23-1
CASSLVGDYGGEQFF,TRBJ2-1,TRBV5-1
CAISESKAGSGANVLTF,TRBJ2-6,TRBV10-3
CSLTMADTGELFF,TRBJ2-2,TRBV29-1
CASSVLATRTDTQYF,TRBJ2-3,TRBV9
CASSLRLAGTDTQYF,TRBJ2-3,TRBV5-1
CASKKRLRGEQYF,TRBJ2-7,TRBV28
CASYNRYSYEQYF,TRBJ2-7,TRBV27
CSVVPGQGDYGYTF,TRBJ1-2,TRBV29-1
CSVVERQAYNEQFF,TRBJ2-1,TRBV29-1
CASRVIAGAVNEQYF,TRBJ2-7,TRBV2
CASSGWTAGDTEAFF,TRBJ1-1,TRBV7-9
CSAEEYPEKLFF,TRBJ1-4,TRBV29-1
CSVGDQYNEQFF,TRBJ2-1,TRBV29-1
CASSPGLSYEQYF,TRBJ2-7,TRBV18
CASRTSGYNEQFF,TRBJ2-1,TRBV21-1
CASSFGGFDQPQHF,TRBJ1-5,TRBV7-2
CASSELAGASYNEQFF,TRBJ2-1,TRBV6-1
CASSLQGLSNQPQHF,TRBJ1-5,TRBV19
CASSPGTSGSQETQYF,TRBJ2-5,TRBV5-1
CASSPPQGGNTEAFF,TRBJ1-1,TRBV18
CASSAADGAGELFF,TRBJ2-2,TRBV18
CASSRGRAPSTDTQYF,TRBJ2-3,TRBV27
CASSQGAGGRETQYF,TRBJ2-5,TRBV14
CASSPGLSQGYF,TRBJ2-7,TRBV18
CSVSTSGSTDTQYF,TRBJ2-3,TRBV29-1
CASSSSGGTDTQYF,TRBJ2-3,TRBV5-4
CASSLQVQGGQAFF,TRBJ1-1,TRBV7-3
CSVARLPISTEAFF,TRBJ1-1,TRBV29-1
CSSRPAGNSYNEQFF,TRBJ2-1,TRBV29-1
CASSGEALGTDTQYF,TRBJ2-3,TRBV2
CASSFREEEQFF,TRBJ2-1,TRBV7-3
CASSPGDSTDTQYF,TRBJ2-3,TRBV28
CASSPDRGGEKLFF,TRBJ1-4,TRBV5-1
CASSLGFRAGNTIYF,TRBJ1-3,TRBV13
CASGGSGTDTQYF,TRBJ2-3,TRBV9
CASSETGLWPQHF,TRBJ1-5,TRBV6-1
CASSPPGTTGADYGYTF,TRBJ1-2,TRBV18
CATSRVVAGVIYNEQFF,TRBJ2-1,TRBV15
CASSLNPPGETQYF,TRBJ2-5,TRBV7-2
CASSPTSGAYNEQFF,TRBJ2-1,TRBV18
CASSRAIGTGANVLTF,TRBJ2-6,TRBV5-4
CASSVRAGTGGGDEKLFF,TRBJ1-4,TRBV9